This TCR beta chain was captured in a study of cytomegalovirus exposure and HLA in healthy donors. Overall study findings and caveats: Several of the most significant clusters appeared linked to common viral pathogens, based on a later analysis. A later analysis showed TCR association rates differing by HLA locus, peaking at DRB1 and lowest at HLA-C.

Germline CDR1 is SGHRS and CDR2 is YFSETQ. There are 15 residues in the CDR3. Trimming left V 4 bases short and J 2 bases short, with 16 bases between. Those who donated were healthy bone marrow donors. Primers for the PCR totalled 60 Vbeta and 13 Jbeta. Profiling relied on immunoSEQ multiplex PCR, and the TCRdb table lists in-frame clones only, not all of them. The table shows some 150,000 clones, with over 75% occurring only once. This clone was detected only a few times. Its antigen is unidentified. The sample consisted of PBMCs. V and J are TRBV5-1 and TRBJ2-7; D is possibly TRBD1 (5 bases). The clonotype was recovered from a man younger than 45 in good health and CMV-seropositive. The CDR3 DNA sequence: TGCGCCAGCAGCGAGTCCCAGGGATACGCCTACGAGCAGTACTTC. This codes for CASSESQGYAYEQYF.